Below, 10 T cell receptor beta chains from the same sample are listed, as sequenced in a study of PD-1 blockade in classical Hodgkin lymphoma. Each and every patient relapsed after autologous stem cell transplantation, and patients got differing brentuximab vedotin exposure. The data were produced by immunoSEQ multiplex PCR, yet TCRdb's version contains in-frame clones alone and is incomplete. The table lists tens of thousands of clones, roughly 73% of them singletons, with around an eighth in the top ten. The starting material was peripheral blood mononuclear cells (PBMCs), obtained at baseline. These receptors all come from a human donor with classical Hodgkin lymphoma.

The chain joins TRBV10-1 to TRBJ2-5; D is undetermined. V lost 0 bases to trimming and J lost 9 bases, with 17 bases between them. This CDR3 region has 15 residues. Germline CDR1 is WNHNN and CDR2 is SYGVQD (reference sequence). The CDR3: CASSESRARRTAQYF. The CDR3, as DNA: TGCGCCAGCAGTGAGTCTAGGGCCCGTCGAACGGCCCAGTACTTC.

The gene calls are TRBV4-3 and TRBJ2-1, with 14 positions matching TRBD2. Per germline, CDR1 LGHNA and CDR2 YSLEER. V shed 6 bases and J 9 bases; nucleotides not matched to a gene: 7. The CDR3 runs 15 residues. The CDR3 loop is CASSRLAGGPSEQFF. The CDR3 DNA sequence: TGCGCCAGCAGTCGACTAGCGGGGGGGCCGAGTGAGCAGTTCTTC.

V and J are TRBV4-1 and TRBJ2-4; D is perhaps TRBD1 (8 bases). V lost 0 bases to trimming and J lost 6 bases, with 15 bases between them. The CDR3 covers 16 residues. Germline V gene sequence: CDR1 MGHRA, CDR2 YSYEKL. For the CDR3, the DNA is TGCGCCAGCAGCCAAGACCGGACAGGGAGGGCAAACATTCAGTACTTC. This sequence encodes CASSQDRTGRANIQYF.

The chain combines TRBV29-1 with TRBJ1-2; 7 nucleotides agree with TRBD1. The trim removed 5 bases at V and 3 bases at J, leaving 3 bases unmatched. The CDR3 is 12 residues long. The germline V gene has CDR1 SQVTM and CDR2 ANQGSEA. The CDR3 sequence: CSVRQGDYGYTF. CDR3 nucleotide sequence: TGCAGCGTTCGACAGGGAGACTATGGCTACACCTTC.

The chain combines TRBV18 with TRBJ2-3; 10 bases line up with TRBD2. CDR3 length: 17 residues. Unmatched junction bases numbered 7, after V lost 2 bases and J lost 2 bases. Germline CDR1 is KGHSH and CDR2 is LQKENI. In DNA form, the CDR3 reads TGTGCCAGCTCACCATGGCCAACTAGCGGGGCCACAGATACGCAGTATTTT. Amino acid sequence: CASSPWPTSGATDTQYF.

DNA for the CDR3: TGTGCCACCAGCAGAGAACTAGCGGGGGGGGCGGGTTACAATGAGCAGTTCTTC. Encoded protein: CATSRELAGGAGYNEQFF. This rearrangement joins TRBV15 to TRBJ2-1, with TRBD2 matching 13 bases. V shed 0 bases and J 4 bases; nucleotides not matched to a gene: 6. Germline assignment: CDR1 LNHNV and CDR2 YYDKDF (reference sequence). CDR3 length: 18 amino acids.

The rearrangement joins TRBV18 to TRBJ1-1, with TRBD1 as a possible D gene (5 bases). The CDR3 is 13 amino acids. Per germline, CDR1 KGHSH and CDR2 LQKENI. V was trimmed by 0 bases and J by 10 bases, leaving 12 bases between them. The CDR3 nucleotides read TGTGCCAGCTCACCACCCAATCTGGGGGTAGCTTTCTTT. Translating gives CASSPPNLGVAFF.

This clone was counted once. The genes are TRBV4-3 and TRBJ2-5; 12 bases map to TRBD2. The junction had 8 bases not matched to a gene; V was cut back by 2 bases and J by 4 bases. The germline V gene has CDR1 LGHNA and CDR2 YSLEER. This CDR3 comprises 17 residues. This CDR3 is CASSQSDLAGGVETQYF. DNA for the CDR3: TGCGCCAGCAGCCAATCGGATCTAGCGGGGGGGGTAGAGACCCAGTACTTC.

The gene calls are TRBV4-1 and TRBJ1-1, with 8 bases that match TRBD1. The germline V gene encodes CDR1 MGHRA and CDR2 YSYEKL. The trim removed 0 bases at V and 0 bases at J, leaving 9 bases unmatched. The CDR3 is 18 residues long. The CDR3 loop reads CASSQEPPGTGLNTEAFF. The CDR3 bases are TGCGCCAGCAGCCAAGAGCCCCCCGGGACAGGTTTGAACACTGAAGCTTTCTTT.

This clone was observed a single time. The J gene is TRBJ2-7, the V gene TRBV6-5; TRBD1 matches at 9 bases. J was trimmed by 7 bases and V by 5 bases; bases with no gene match: 9. Germline CDR1 MNHEY, CDR2 SVGAGI. This CDR3 spans 14 amino acids. The CDR3 here is CASSLGTGSVEQYF. The CDR3 DNA is TGTGCCAGCAGTCTGGGGACAGGGTCTGTTGAGCAGTACTTC.